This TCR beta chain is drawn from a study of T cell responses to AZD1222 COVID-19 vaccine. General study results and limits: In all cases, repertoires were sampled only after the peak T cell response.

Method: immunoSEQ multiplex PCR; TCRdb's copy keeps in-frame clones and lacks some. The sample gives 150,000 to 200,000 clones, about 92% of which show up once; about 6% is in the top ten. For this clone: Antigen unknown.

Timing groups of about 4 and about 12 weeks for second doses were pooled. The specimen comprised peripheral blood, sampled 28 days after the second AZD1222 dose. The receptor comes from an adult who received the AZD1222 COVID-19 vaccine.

The DNA for the CDR3 is TGTGCCAGCAGCATCGCGGGGCTAGGTAATTCACCCCTCCACTTT. This translates into CASSIAGLGNSPLHF. The V call is TRBV27, the J call TRBJ1-6, with D perhaps matching TRBD1 (5 bases). The CDR3 runs 15 residues. V lost 6 bases and J 6 bases, leaving 15 bases between the germline ends. Germline values: CDR1 MNHEY, CDR2 SMNVEV (reference sequence).